This record looks at one TCR beta chain sequence and its context. There is no known antigen for this receptor. Per-base quality was not reported, and no clone a single base away is much larger than it. TCRbeta CDR3 regions were amplified from genomic DNA using the immunoSEQ Assay, a bias-controlled multiplex PCR. As for the original processing: Nucleated cell counts per sample were estimated from amplification of reference gene primers within the assay. To quantify the absolute abundance of each unique TCRbeta CDR3 rearrangement, sequence reads were collapsed and filtered. For each sample, productive Simpson clonality was calculated by taking the square root of Simpson's diversity index across productive rearrangements. TCRdb re-hosts the immuneACCESS table, in-frame sequences only. Its copies lack some clones; in the studies checked, an unresolved V gene accounts for under half of them, and the cause for the rest is not known. That table furnishes V, J and clone size, whereas the DNA furnished D and trimming. The sample table records approximately 150,000 clones; 84% of these occur just once. Of the sample, roughly 8% falls within the top ten clones.

In the prospective study, participants were about 18 to 100 years old, resided in about two dozen geographic areas of the United States, and were enrolled through a virtual design. Cohort assignment in the prospective study relied on participant-reported clinical history from a screening survey and a study questionnaire. Recovered participants in ImmuneRACE Cohort 3 were defined as having two consecutive negative NP/OP PCR tests, clearance from a healthcare professional, or resolution of symptoms. Each participant in the prospective study had whole blood, serum and a nasopharyngeal or oropharyngeal swab collected by mobile phlebotomists. Participants in the prospective study had the option to provide additional blood draws and questionnaires over an approximately two-month period. Before DNA extraction, prospective study blood samples were shipped either frozen or at room temperature. The data originate from a study of blood T cell repertoires in COVID-19 (TCRdb year 2020). Background for the entire study: The collaborator samples originated in the United States, Italy and Spain and spanned the acute and convalescent phases of COVID-19. HLA class I and class II types, where available, came from metadata supplied by the sample provider rather than from assay-based typing. The prospective study material was composed of cDNA or gDNA derived from T cells, B-cell-depleted T cells, or PBMCs. The samples were drawn from two sources: the first 160 participants of the ongoing ImmuneRACE study, and 1,000 to 1,500 subjects contributed by 6 global collaborators. Subjects who had been exposed to COVID-19, were actively infected with it, or had recovered from it provided the deeply sampled blood TCRbeta repertoires that made up the dataset. The sample metadata nearly always contained a de-identified subject ID, COVID-19 status, age in years and sex. The repertoires were made available in a free public database intended to serve as a resource for research on the immune response to SARS-CoV-2.

Including cysteine and phenylalanine, the CDR3 has 15 amino acids. The sequence is cut down to CDR3 DNA, 45 bases in frame from base 1. The V end gives up 6 bases and the J end 5 bases, leaving 11 bases in the junction not matched to a gene. CDR1 is given as MNHEY and CDR2 as SVGAGI, both from the germline V gene. General conclusions and limits of the study: How much clinical and demographic metadata was included differed by source and by participant, and the metadata was provided uncurated.

The source of this sequence is a woman aged 45 to 65 who had recovered from COVID-19. The sample was PBMCs or T cells enriched from blood (not recorded which). This chain is built from TRBV6-5 and TRBJ2-7, with 9 middle bases fitting TRBD1. The sequence in DNA is TGTGCCAGCAGACAGGGACAGGGCAGTTCGGACGAGCAGTACTTC. Translated, this is CASRQGQGSSDEQYF.